This T cell receptor beta chain was identified in a study of post-analysis software for immune sequencing data. The study's findings and limits: Relative to controls, patients had a handful of TRBV segments at higher frequency, with TRBV5-6, TRBV5-1 and TRBV20-1 among these.

For this clonotype: As yet, its antigen is unknown.

The CDR3 contains 13 residues. Trimming removed 4 bases from V and 0 bases from J, with 9 bases in between. Germline CDR1 and CDR2: SQVTM and ANQGSEA. Built from TCR beta cDNA, the libraries had unique molecular identifiers in them. Each CDR3 protein is one row after TCRdb ran MiXCR on the PCR reads. The table includes 500,000 to 600,000 distinct CDR3 sequences, roughly 40% detected once. V and J are TRBV29-1 and TRBJ1-1; D is unresolved. Material for sequencing was blood. This TCR was recovered from a girl aged 10 to 17 with multiple sclerosis. In DNA form, the CDR3 reads TGCAGCGTTGTAAGCCACATGAACACTGAAGCTTTCTTT. Its translation is CSVVSHMNTEAFF.